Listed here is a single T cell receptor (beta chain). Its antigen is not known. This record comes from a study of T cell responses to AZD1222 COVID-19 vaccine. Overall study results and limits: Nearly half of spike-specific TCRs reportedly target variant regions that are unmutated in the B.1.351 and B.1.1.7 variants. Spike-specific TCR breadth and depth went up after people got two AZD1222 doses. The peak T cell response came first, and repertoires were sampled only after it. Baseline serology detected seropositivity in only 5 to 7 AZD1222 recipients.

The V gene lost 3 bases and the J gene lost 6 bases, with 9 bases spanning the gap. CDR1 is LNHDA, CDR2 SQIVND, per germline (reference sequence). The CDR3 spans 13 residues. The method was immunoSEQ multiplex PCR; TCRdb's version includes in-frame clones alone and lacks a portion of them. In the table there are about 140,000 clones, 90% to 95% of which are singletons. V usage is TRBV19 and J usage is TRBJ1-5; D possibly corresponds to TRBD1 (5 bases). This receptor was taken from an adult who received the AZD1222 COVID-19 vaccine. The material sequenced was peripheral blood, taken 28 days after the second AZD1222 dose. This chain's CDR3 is CASSITTAQPQHF. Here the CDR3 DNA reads TGTGCCAGTAGTATTACGACAGCTCAGCCCCAGCATTTT.